A single sample is the source of the 4 T cell receptor beta chains below, sequenced in a study of shared clonotypes between healthy human individuals. The data were produced by immunoSEQ multiplex PCR, yet TCRdb's version contains in-frame clones alone and is incomplete. The sample consists of 2 million to 3 million clones, 93% of them appearing once. Material: naive CD4+ T cells from PBMCs. Indicated subset: CD45RA+ positively selected. The origin of the receptors is a young man in good health. Some clones in this sample may be carry-over from other donors' samples.

The V call is TRBV28, the J call TRBJ2-2, with D tentatively TRBD2 (6 bases). Germline V gene data show CDR1 as MDHEN and CDR2 as SYDVKM. V was cut by 10 bases and J by 4 bases, with 16 bases left in between. The CDR3 has 14 residues. The CDR3 coding sequence is TGTGCCACAGGCGGGGCGCGTCGCACCGGGGAGCTGTTTTTT. This codes for CATGGARRTGELFF.

The CDR3 DNA follows: TGTGCCAGCTCATCACAGGGGCCAGGCAGCAATCAGCCCCAGCATTTT. Translating gives CASSSQGPGSNQPQHF. V and J are TRBV18 and TRBJ1-5; 7 nucleotides match TRBD1. Germline V gene sequence: CDR1 KGHSH, CDR2 LQKENI. The ends lost 5 bases at V and 1 base at J; junction bases unmatched: 8. The CDR3 has 16 residues.

The genes are TRBV15 and TRBJ2-1, with D unclear. This CDR3 contains 13 residues. Between the trimmed V and J ends, which lost 0 bases and 7 bases, there was a span of 7 bases. Germline CDR1 reads LNHNV; CDR2 reads YYDKDF (reference sequence). CDR3 in DNA: TGTGCCACCAGCAGAGATCAGCGAAATGAGCAGTTCTTC. Translated, it gives CATSRDQRNEQFF.

This sequence joins TRBV15 and TRBJ1-1; D remains unclear. There are 16 residues in the CDR3. CDR1 is LNHNV, CDR2 YYDKDF, per germline (reference sequence). Deletions cut 0 bases from V and 5 bases from J, with 16 bases between. The CDR3, as DNA: TGTGCCACCAGCAGAGATTTTCACTCGTCCGAGACTGAAGCTTTCTTT. Its translation is CATSRDFHSSETEAFF.